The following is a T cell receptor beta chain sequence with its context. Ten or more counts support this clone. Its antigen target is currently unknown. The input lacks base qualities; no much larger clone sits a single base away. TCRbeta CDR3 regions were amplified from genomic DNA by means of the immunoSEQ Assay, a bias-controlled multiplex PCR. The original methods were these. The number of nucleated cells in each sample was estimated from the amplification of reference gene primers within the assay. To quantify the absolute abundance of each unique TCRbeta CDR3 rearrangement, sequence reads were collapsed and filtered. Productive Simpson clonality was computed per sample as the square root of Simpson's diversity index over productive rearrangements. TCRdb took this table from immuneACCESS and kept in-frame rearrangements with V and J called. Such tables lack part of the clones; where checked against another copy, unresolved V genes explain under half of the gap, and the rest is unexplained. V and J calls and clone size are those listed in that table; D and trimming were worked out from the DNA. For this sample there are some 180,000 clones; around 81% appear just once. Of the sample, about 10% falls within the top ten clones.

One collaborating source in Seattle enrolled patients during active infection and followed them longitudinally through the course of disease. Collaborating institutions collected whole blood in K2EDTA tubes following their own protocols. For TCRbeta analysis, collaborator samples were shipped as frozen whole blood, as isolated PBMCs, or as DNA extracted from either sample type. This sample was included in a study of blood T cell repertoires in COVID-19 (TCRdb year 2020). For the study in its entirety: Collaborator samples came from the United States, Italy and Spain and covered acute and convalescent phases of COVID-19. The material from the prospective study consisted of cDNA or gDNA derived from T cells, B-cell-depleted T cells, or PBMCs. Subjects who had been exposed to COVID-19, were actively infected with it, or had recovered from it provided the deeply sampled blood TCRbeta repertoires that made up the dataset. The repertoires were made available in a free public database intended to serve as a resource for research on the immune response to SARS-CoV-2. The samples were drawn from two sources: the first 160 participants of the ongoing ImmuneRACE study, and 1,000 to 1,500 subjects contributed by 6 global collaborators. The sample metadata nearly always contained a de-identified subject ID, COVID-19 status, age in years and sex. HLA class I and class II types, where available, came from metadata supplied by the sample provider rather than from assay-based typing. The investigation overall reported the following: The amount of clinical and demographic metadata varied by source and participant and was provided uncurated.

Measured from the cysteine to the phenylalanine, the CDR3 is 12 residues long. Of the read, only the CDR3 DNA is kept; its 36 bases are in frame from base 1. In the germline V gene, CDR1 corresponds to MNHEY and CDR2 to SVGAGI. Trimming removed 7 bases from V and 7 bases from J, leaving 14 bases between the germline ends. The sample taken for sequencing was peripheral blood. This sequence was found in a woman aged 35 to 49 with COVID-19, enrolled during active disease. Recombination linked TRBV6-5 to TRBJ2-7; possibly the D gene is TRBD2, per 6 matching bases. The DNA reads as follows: TGTGCCAGCACCGGGCGGGCGGGAGAGCAGTACTTC. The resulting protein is CASTGRAGEQYF.